The rows below give T cell receptor beta chains drawn from one sample of a study of T cells in Graves' hyperthyroidism and ophthalmopathy. TCRdb processed the multiplex PCR reads anew with MiXCR; each CDR3 protein has one entry. The sample has around 660,000 distinct CDR3 sequences, 45% seen once; the top ten hold less than 9%. The sequenced material came from peripheral blood or thyroid tissue (not recorded which). The origin of the receptors is an adult man with Graves' disease, either hyperthyroidism or ophthalmopathy (not recorded which). Both conserved end residues are part of each CDR3. D genes are given only for firm matches. Some rows mark clone size as missing; the rest say once, few, many or name a class of expanded clone.

16,TRBV12-3/TRBV12-4,TRBJ1-2,few,TRBD1,TGTGCCACCCGAACCACTCGACAGGGGGTATCTCGTGGCTACACCTTC,CATRTTRQGVSRGYTF
15,TRBV9,TRBJ2-5,NA,NA,TGTGCCAGCAGCTTTTCGACAGGTCGAGGGGAGACCCAGTACTTC,CASSFSTGRGETQYF
14,TRBV29-1,TRBJ2-5,many,NA,TGCAGCGTGGGGGGATCCCTGGGAGTAGAGACCCAGTACTTC,CSVGGSLGVETQYF
14,TRBV29-1,TRBJ2-2,NA,NA,TGCAGCGTGGAGGGACAGATATCCACCGGGGAGCTGTTTTTT,CSVEGQISTGELFF
15,TRBV25-1,TRBJ1-2,many,NA,TGTGCCAGCAGTGATTCCCGGAAAAACCTCTATGGCTACACCTTC,CASSDSRKNLYGYTF
15,TRBV19,TRBJ2-7,NA,NA,TGTGCCAGTAGTATAGATCTTGACAGAGGCTACGAGCAGTACTTC,CASSIDLDRGYEQYF
16,TRBV6-5,TRBJ1-5,NA,TRBD1,TGTGCCAGCAGTTCCCTAGGGGACAGCGGACTTCAGCCCCAGCATTTT,CASSSLGDSGLQPQHF
15,TRBV2,TRBJ1-5,NA,NA,TGTGCCAGCAGAGCATCGACAGTTAGCAATCAGCCCCAGCATTTT,CASRASTVSNQPQHF
16,TRBV5-4,TRBJ1-4,NA,TRBD1,TGTGCCAGCAGCTTGACAGGGGATGGCTACAATGAAAAACTGTTTTTT,CASSLTGDGYNEKLFF
15,TRBV7-8,TRBJ1-6,NA,NA,TGTGCCAGCAGCCAAGAGGGCGGGGTGAATTCACCCCTCCACTTT,CASSQEGGVNSPLHF
16,TRBV12-3/TRBV12-4,TRBJ1-2,NA,TRBD1,TGTGCCAGCTCACCCCTTAAGACAGGGGGCAAGGATGGCTACACCTTC,CASSPLKTGGKDGYTF
14,TRBV20-1,TRBJ2-7,NA,TRBD2,TGCAGTGCTAGGGCCAGGGACTATGGCTACGAGCAGTACTTC,CSARARDYGYEQYF
15,TRBV15,TRBJ2-6,medium-sized,NA,TGTGCCACCAGCAGAGGAGGGGCTGGGGCCAACGTCCTGACTTTC,CATSRGGAGANVLTF
13,TRBV19,TRBJ1-2,NA,TRBD1,TGTGCCAGTAGTATTGGGACAGACTATGGCTACACCTTC,CASSIGTDYGYTF
12,TRBV19,TRBJ1-1,many,NA,TGTGCCAGTAGCGAGGATGGAACTGAAGCTTTCTTT,CASSEDGTEAFF